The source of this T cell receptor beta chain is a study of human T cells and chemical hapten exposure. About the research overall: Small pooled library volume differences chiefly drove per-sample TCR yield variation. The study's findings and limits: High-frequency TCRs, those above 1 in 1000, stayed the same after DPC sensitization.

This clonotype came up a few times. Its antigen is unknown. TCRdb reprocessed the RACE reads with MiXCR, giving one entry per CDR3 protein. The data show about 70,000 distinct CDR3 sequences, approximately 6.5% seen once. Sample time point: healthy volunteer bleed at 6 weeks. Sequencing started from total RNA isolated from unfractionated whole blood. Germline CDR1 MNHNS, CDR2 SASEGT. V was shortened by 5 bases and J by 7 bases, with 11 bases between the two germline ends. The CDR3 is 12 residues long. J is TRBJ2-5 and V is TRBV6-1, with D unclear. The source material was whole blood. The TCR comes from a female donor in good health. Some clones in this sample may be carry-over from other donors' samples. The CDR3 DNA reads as TGTGCCAGCAGTATTGATGTCGGGACCCAGTACTTC. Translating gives CASSIDVGTQYF.